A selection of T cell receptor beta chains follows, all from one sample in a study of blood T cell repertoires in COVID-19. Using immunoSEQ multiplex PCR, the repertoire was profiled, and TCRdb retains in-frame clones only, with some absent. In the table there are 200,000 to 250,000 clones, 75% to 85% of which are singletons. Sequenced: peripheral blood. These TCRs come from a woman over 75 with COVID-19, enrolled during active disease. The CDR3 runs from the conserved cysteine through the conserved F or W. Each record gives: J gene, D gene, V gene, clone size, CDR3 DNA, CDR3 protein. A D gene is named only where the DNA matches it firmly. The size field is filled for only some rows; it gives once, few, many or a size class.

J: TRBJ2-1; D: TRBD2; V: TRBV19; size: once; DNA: TGTGCCAGTAGTATCGGGGGACTAGCGGGAGTAAGTGAGCAGTTCTTC; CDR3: CASSIGGLAGVSEQFF
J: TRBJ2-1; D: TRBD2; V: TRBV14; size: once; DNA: TGTGCCAGCAGAGACGAGGGGAGGGATGAGCAGTTCTTC; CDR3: CASRDEGRDEQFF
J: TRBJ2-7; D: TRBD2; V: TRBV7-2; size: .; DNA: TGTGCCAGCAGCTTTAATTCTAGCGGGAGGGCCCGCTCCTACGAGCAGTACTTC; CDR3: CASSFNSSGRARSYEQYF
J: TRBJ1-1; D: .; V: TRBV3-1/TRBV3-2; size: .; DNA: TGTGCCAGCAGCCAAGAGAGGGCGTTTGACACTGAAGCTTTCTTT; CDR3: CASSQERAFDTEAFF
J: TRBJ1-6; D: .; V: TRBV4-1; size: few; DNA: TGCGCCAGCAGCTCCCGGGAAGACGGAACCAATTCACCCCTCCACTTT; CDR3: CASSSREDGTNSPLHF
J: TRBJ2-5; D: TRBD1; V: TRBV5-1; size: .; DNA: TGCGCCAGCAGCTTGCCAGCGGGGACAGGGAAAGAGACCCAGTACTTC; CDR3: CASSLPAGTGKETQYF
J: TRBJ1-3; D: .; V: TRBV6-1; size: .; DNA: TGTGCCAGCAGTGATCGAGTTGGGGCTAGCTCTGGAAACACCATATATTTT; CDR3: CASSDRVGASSGNTIYF
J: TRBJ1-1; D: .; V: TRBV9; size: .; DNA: TGTGCCAGCAGCGTAGTGGGGGGAGAAGCTTTCTTT; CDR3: CASSVVGGEAFF
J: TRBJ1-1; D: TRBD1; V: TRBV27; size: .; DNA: TGTGCCAGCAGTCGTTGGGACAGGAAAGCTTTCTTT; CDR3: CASSRWDRKAFF
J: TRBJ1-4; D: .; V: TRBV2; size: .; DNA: TGTGCCAGCAGTGATATAGGGGGGGAGAAGGGTGAAAAACTGTTTTTT; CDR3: CASSDIGGEKGEKLFF
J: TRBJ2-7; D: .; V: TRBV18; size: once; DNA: TGTGCCAGCTCACTAACTACTAGCGAGCAGTACTTC; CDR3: CASSLTTSEQYF
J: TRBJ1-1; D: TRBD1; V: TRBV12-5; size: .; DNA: TGTGCTAGTGGTTTGTTGGACAGGGAGACTGAAGCTTTCTTT; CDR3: CASGLLDRETEAFF
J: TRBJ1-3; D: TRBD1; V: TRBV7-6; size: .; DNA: TGTGCCAGCAGCTTAGCTGGACAGGGAGGAAACACCATATATTTT; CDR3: CASSLAGQGGNTIYF
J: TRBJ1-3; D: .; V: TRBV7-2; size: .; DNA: TGTGCCAGCAGCCGGGACAACTCTGGAAACACCATATATTTT; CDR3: CASSRDNSGNTIYF
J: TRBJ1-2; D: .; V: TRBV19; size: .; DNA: TGTGCCAGTAGTTTGACGGGAGCTAACTATGGCTACACCTTC; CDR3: CASSLTGANYGYTF
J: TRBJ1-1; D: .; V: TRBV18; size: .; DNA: TGTGCCAGCTCACAAGCGAACACTGAAGCTTTCTTT; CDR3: CASSQANTEAFF
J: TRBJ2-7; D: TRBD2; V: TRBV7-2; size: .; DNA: TGTGCCAGCAGCTTAAGAGGGGGGACTAGCGGATACGAGCAGTACTTC; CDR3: CASSLRGGTSGYEQYF
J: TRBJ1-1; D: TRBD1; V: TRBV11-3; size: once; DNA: TGTGCCAGCAGCGTACAGGGGAAGGACACTGAAGCTTTCTTT; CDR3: CASSVQGKDTEAFF
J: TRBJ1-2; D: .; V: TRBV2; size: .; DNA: TGTGCCAGCAACCCGGGAGGTTGGGGCGGCTACACCTTC; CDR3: CASNPGGWGGYTF
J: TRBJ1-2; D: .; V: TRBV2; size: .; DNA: TGTGCCAGCAGTGAAAGGGGCAACTATGGCTACACCTTC; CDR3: CASSERGNYGYTF
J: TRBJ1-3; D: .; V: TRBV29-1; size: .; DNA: TGCAGCGTGAGGGAGCTACCTAGCTCTGGAAACACCATATATTTT; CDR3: CSVRELPSSGNTIYF
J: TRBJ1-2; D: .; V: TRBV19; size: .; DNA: TGTGCCAGTAGTATTGTCAAGGGGGCTAACTATGGCTACACCTTC; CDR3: CASSIVKGANYGYTF
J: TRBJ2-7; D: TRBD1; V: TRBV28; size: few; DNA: TGTGCCACGGGACAGGGCTACGAGCAGTACTTC; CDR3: CATGQGYEQYF
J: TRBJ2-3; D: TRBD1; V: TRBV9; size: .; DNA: TGTGCCAGCAGCGCGACAGGGGCACCTAGCACAGATACGCAGTATTTT; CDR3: CASSATGAPSTDTQYF
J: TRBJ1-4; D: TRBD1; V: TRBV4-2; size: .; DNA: TGTGCCAGCAGCCAAGGTGGACAGGGAGGAAGGAGTGAAAAACTGTTTTTT; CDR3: CASSQGGQGGRSEKLFF
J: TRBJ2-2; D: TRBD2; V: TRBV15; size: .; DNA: TGTGCCACCAGGGCGGGGGGGAACACCGGGGAGCTGTTTTTT; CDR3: CATRAGGNTGELFF
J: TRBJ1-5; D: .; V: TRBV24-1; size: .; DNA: TGTGCCACCAGTGACCCCCGGCAGGGTGGGAATCAGCCCCAGCATTTT; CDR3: CATSDPRQGGNQPQHF
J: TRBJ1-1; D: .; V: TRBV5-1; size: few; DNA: TGCGCCAGCAGCCTTGGGACTAACACTGAAGCTTTCTTT; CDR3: CASSLGTNTEAFF
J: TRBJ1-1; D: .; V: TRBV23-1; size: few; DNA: TGCGCCAGCAGTCAATCAGACAGAACTGAAGCTTTCTTT; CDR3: CASSQSDRTEAFF
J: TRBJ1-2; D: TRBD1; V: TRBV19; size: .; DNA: TGTGCCAGTAGGCGACAGGGGAGTAACTATGGCTACACCTTC; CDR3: CASRRQGSNYGYTF
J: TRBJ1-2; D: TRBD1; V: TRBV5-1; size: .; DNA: TGCGCCAGCAGCTTGGGACAGGGGGCGTACGGCTACACCTTC; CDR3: CASSLGQGAYGYTF
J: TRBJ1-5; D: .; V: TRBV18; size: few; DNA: TGTGCCAGCTCACAGGGAGTCAGCAATCAGCCCCAGCATTTT; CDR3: CASSQGVSNQPQHF
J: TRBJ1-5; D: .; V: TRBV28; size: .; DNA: TGTGCCAGCAGTCCTACCGGGACAATAAATCAGCCCCAGCATTTT; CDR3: CASSPTGTINQPQHF
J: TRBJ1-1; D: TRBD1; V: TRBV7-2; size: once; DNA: TGTGCCAGCAGCTCCCACAGGGGGCGGAACACTGAAGCTTTCTTT; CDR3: CASSSHRGRNTEAFF
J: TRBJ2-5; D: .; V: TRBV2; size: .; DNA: TGTGCCAGCAGTGCCGGGGGGCGCACCCTCGCCGAGACCCAGTACTTC; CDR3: CASSAGGRTLAETQYF
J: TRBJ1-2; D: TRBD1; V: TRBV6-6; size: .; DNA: TGTGCCAGCAACCCAGGGGGATATGGCTACACCTTC; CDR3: CASNPGGYGYTF
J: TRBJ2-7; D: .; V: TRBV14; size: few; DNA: TGTGCCAGCAGCCAATATCGCAGGCGCGAGCAGTACTTC; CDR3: CASSQYRRREQYF